The sequence of this T cell receptor beta chain was determined in a study of blood T cell repertoires in COVID-19. Study background: COVID-19 samples from acute and convalescent phases originated in the United States, Italy and Spain.

A single count supports this clone. This table comes from immunoSEQ multiplex PCR, and its TCRdb copy is limited to in-frame clones, with some not included. The data hold nearly 250,000 clones, with more than 75% observed a single time. V was cut by 6 bases and J by 9 bases, with 12 bases left in between. CDR3 size: 12 residues. Germline V gene lookup returns CDR1 MNHEY and CDR2 SMNVEV (reference sequence). Seattle researchers signed up patients amid active infection and tracked them longitudinally. The rearrangement links TRBV27 to TRBJ1-5, with TRBD1 as a possible D gene (6 bases). The sequence derives from a woman older than 75 with COVID-19, enrolled during active disease. Sequencing was done on a sample of peripheral blood. In DNA, the CDR3 is TGTGCCAGCAGCCCACAAGGGGGGCCCCAGCATTTT. Translation: CASSPQGGPQHF.